This T cell receptor (beta chain) appears in the sequencing data of a study of blood T cell repertoires in COVID-19. Study-wide background: The samples span acute and convalescent COVID-19 from the United States, Italy and Spain. T cells, B-cell-depleted T cells, or PBMCs supplied cDNA or gDNA.

The data were produced by immunoSEQ multiplex PCR, yet TCRdb's version contains in-frame clones alone and is incomplete. This table has 200,000 to 300,000 clones, around four fifths appearing once. Germline V lookup: CDR1 MDHEN, CDR2 SYDVKM. CDR3 length: 13 amino acids. The V gene lost 2 bases and the J gene lost 2 bases, with 7 bases spanning the gap. The sequencing sample was made of peripheral blood. This clonotype originated in a man aged 45 to 65 with acute or convalescent COVID-19. This chain uses TRBV28 with TRBJ2-7, with TRBD2 as a possible D gene (5 bases). This chain's CDR3 is CASSLRGPYEQYF. In DNA, the CDR3 is TGTGCCAGCAGTTTAAGAGGGCCCTACGAGCAGTACTTC.